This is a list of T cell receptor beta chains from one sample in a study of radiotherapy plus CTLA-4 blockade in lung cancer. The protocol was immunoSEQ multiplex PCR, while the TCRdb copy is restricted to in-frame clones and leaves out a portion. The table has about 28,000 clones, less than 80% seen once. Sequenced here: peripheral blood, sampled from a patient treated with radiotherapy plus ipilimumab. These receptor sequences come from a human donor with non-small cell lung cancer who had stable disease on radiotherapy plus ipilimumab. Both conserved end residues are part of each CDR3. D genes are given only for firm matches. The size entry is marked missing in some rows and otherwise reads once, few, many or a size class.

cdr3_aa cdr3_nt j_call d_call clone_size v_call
CAWSRRTRETQYF TGTGCCTGGAGTCGGAGGACCCGGGAGACCCAGTACTTC TRBJ2-5 . . TRBV30
CASSVQWELFF TGTGCCAGCAGCGTCCAGTGGGAGCTGTTTTTT TRBJ2-2 . few TRBV6-5
CASSLNIGSGNTIYF TGTGCCAGCAGCTTAAACATTGGATCTGGAAACACCATATATTTT TRBJ1-3 . . TRBV7-6
CASSLTIGAYNEQFF TGTGCCAGCAGCTTAACGATAGGCGCGTACAATGAGCAGTTCTTC TRBJ2-1 . . TRBV7-2
CASSPGLAGATDTQYF TGTGCCAGCAGCCCGGGACTAGCGGGGGCAACAGATACGCAGTATTTT TRBJ2-3 TRBD2 . TRBV7-8
CASGLPSRSGGNTGELFF TGTGCTAGTGGTTTGCCGAGCCGTAGCGGGGGGAACACCGGGGAGCTGTTTTTT TRBJ2-2 TRBD2 . TRBV12-5
CASSATSGGPGEQFF TGTGCCAGCAGCGCAACTAGCGGGGGGCCTGGTGAGCAGTTCTTC TRBJ2-1 TRBD2 . TRBV11-1
CASSLHPGQGTEAFF TGTGCCAGCAGTTTACATCCGGGACAGGGGACAGAAGCTTTCTTT TRBJ1-1 TRBD1 . TRBV27
CATSRDRGGETQYF TGTGCCACCAGCAGAGACAGGGGAGGGGAGACCCAGTACTTC TRBJ2-5 . . TRBV15
CASKQEPGDTQYF TGTGCCAGCAAACAAGAGCCAGGAGATACGCAGTATTTT TRBJ2-3 . . TRBV6-5
CASSPRLAGPRDTQYF TGTGCCAGCAGCCCCAGACTAGCGGGGCCGAGAGATACGCAGTATTTT TRBJ2-3 TRBD2 . TRBV11-2
CASSVTQGNTEAFF TGCGCCAGCAGCGTGACACAGGGAAACACTGAAGCTTTCTTT TRBJ1-1 . . TRBV5-1
CASSQTTGAGYTF TGTGCCAGCAGCCAAACGACAGGGGCTGGCTACACCTTC TRBJ1-2 TRBD1 . TRBV9